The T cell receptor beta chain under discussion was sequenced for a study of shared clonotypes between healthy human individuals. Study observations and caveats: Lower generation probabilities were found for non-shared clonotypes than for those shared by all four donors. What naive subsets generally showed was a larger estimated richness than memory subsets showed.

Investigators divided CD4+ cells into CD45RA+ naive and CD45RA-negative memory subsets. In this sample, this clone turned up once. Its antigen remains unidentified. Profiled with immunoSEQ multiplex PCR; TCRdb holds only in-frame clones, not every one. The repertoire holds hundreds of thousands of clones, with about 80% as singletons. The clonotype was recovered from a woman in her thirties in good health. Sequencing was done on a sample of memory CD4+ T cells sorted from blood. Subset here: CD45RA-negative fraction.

The CDR3 coding sequence is TGTGCCAGCAGCTCCAATACCTACAATGAGCAGTTCTTC. This codes for CASSSNTYNEQFF. V and J are TRBV7-6 and TRBJ2-1; the D is unclear. Looked up from germline, CDR1 is SGHVS and CDR2 is FNYEAQ. The CDR3 consists of 13 residues. Between the trimmed V and J ends, which lost 4 bases and 2 bases, there was a span of 6 bases.